This TCR beta chain is from a study of blood T cell repertoires in COVID-19. Unmatched junction bases numbered 5, after V lost 6 bases and J lost 4 bases. The CDR3 runs 13 residues. Only in-frame clones appear in the TCRdb table, and some are missing; sequencing was by immunoSEQ multiplex PCR. Of more than 150,000 clones listed, around 80% were seen once; the top ten hold around 2.8%. The clonotype originates from an elderly woman with active or convalescent COVID-19. The chain is built from TRBV12-3 or TRBV12-4 and TRBJ1-1; TRBD1 matches 7 bases. Material for sequencing was peripheral blood. This chain's CDR3 is CASRGTATTEAFF. CDR3 bases: TGTGCCAGCAGAGGGACAGCGACCACTGAAGCTTTCTTT.